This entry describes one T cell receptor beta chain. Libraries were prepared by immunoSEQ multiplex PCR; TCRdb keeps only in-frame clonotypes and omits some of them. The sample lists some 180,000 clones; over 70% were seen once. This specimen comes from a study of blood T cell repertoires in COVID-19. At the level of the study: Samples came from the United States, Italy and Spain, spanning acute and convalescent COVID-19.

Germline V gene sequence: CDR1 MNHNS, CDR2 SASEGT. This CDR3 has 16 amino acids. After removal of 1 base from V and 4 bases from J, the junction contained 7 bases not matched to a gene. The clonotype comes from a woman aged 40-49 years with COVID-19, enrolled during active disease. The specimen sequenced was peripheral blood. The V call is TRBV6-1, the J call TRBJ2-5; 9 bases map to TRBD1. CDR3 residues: CASSEEPGQGRETQYF. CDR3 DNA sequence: TGTGCCAGCAGTGAAGAACCGGGACAGGGAAGAGAGACCCAGTACTTC.